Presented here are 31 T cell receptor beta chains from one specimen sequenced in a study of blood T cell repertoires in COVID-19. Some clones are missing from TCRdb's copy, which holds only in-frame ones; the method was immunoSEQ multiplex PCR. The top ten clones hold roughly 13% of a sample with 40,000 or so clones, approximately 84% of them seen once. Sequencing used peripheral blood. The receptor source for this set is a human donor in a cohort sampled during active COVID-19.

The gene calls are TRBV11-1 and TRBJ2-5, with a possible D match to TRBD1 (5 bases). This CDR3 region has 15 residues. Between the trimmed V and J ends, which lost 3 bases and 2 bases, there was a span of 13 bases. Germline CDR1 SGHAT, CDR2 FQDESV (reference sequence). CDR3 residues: CASSLQGLRQETQYF. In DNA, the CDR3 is TGTGCCAGCAGCTTGCAGGGCCTGAGGCAAGAGACCCAGTACTTC.

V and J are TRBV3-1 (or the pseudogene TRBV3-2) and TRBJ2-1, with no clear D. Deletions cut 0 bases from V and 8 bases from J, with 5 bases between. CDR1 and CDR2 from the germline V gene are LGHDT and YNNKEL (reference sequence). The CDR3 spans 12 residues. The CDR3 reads CASSQDSDEQFF. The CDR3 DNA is TGTGCCAGCAGCCAAGATTCGGATGAGCAGTTCTTC.

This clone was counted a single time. The CDR3 region is CASSVAGGNRDTQYF. For the CDR3, the DNA is TGTGCCAGCAGCGTAGCTGGAGGGAATAGAGATACGCAGTATTTT. This sequence joins TRBV9 and TRBJ2-3, with a weak D call TRBD2 (6 bases). This CDR3 comprises 15 residues. V lost 0 bases, J lost 5 bases, and 13 bases lay in between. Germline V gene lookup returns CDR1 SGDLS and CDR2 YYNGEE.

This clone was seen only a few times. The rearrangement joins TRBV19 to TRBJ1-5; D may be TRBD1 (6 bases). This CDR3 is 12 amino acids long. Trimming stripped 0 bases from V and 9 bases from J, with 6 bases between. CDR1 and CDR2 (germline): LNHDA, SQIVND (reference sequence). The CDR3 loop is CASSIEQGPQHF. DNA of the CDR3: TGTGCCAGTAGTATAGAACAGGGGCCCCAGCATTTT.

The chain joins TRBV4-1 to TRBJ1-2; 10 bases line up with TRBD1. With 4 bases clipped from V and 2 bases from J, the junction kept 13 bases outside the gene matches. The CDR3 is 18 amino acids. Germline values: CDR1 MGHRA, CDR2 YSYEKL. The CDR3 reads CASSPGPGTGALNYGYTF. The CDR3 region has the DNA TGCGCCAGCAGCCCAGGACCCGGGACAGGGGCTTTGAACTATGGCTACACCTTC.

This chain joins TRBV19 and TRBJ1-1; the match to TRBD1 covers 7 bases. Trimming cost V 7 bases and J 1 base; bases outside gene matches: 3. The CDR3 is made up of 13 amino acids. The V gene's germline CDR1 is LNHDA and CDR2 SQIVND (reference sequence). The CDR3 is CASTDRKNTEAFF. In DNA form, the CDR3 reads TGTGCCAGTACGGACAGGAAGAACACTGAAGCTTTCTTT.

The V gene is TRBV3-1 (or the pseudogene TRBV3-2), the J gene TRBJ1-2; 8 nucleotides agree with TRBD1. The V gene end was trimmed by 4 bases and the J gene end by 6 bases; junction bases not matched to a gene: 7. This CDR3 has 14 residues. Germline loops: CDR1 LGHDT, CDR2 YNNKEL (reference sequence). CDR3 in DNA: TGTGCCAGCAGCCTTGGGACAGGAGCGGATGGCTACACCTTC. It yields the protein CASSLGTGADGYTF.

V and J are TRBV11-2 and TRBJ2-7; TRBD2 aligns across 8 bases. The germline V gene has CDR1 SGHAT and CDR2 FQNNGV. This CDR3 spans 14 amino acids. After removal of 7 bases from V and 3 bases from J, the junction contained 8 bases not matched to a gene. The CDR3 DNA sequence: TGTGCCAGCACTTTAGGGGCGGGGGGCTACGAGCAGTACTTC. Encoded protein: CASTLGAGGYEQYF.

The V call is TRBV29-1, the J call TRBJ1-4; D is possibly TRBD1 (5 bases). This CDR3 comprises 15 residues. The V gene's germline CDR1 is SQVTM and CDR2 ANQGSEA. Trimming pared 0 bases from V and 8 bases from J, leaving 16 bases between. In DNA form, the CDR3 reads TGCAGCGTTGAAGAACTAATGGGGGGTCGGGAAAAACTGTTTTTT. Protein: CSVEELMGGREKLFF. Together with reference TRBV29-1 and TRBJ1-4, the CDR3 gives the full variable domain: SAVISQKPSRDICQRGTSLTIQCQVDSQVTMMFWYRQQPGQSLTLIATANQGSEATYESGFVIDKFPISRPNLTFSTLTVSNMSPEDSSIYLCSVEELMGGREKLFFGSGTQLSVL.

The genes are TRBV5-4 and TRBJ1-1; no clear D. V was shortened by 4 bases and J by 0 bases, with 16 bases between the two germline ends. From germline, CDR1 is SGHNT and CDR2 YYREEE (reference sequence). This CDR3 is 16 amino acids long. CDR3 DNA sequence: TGTGCCAGCAGCATTCCGTCGGGGAACATGAACACTGAAGCTTTCTTT. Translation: CASSIPSGNMNTEAFF. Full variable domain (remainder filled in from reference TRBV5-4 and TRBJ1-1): ETGVTQSPTHLIKTRGQQVTLRCSSQSGHNTVSWYQQALGQGPQFIFQYYREEENGRGNFPPRFSGLQFPNYSSELNVNALELDDSALYLCASSIPSGNMNTEAFFGQGTRLTVV.

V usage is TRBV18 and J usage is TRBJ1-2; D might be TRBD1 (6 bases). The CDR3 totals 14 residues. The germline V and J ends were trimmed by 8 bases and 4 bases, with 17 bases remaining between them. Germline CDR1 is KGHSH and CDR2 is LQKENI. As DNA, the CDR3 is TGTGCCAGCGCACAAGAACAGGGAGCCTATGGCTACACCTTC. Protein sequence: CASAQEQGAYGYTF.

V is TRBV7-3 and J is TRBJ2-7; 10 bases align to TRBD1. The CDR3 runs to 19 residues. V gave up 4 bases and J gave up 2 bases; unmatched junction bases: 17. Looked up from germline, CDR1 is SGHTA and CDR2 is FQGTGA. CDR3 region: CASSSSGQGRNSVTYEQYF. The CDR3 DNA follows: TGTGCCAGCAGCTCCTCGGGACAGGGGAGAAATAGCGTAACCTACGAGCAGTACTTC.

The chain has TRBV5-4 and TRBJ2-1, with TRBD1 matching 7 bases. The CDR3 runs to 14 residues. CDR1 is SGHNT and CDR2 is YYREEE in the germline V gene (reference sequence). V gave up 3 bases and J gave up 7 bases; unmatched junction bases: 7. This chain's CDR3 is CASSSGQTQNEQFF. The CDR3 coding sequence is TGTGCCAGCAGCTCGGGACAGACTCAAAATGAGCAGTTCTTC.

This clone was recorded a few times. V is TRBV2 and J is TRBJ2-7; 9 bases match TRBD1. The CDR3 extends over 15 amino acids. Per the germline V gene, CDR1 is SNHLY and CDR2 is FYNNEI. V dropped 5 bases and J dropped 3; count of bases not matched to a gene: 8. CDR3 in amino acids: CASSRTGTGIYEQYF. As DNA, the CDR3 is TGTGCCAGCAGTCGAACCGGGACAGGGATCTACGAGCAGTACTTC.

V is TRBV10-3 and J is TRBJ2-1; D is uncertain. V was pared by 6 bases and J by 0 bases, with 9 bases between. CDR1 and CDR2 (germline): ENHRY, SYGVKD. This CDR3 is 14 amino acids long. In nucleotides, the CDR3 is TGTGCCATCAGCCAAAAGAGCTCCTACAATGAGCAGTTCTTC. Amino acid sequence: CAISQKSSYNEQFF.

CDR3 coding DNA: TGTGCCAGCAGTTTCGACAGGGCCGCAGAAAAACTGTTTTTT. It codes for CASSFDRAAEKLFF. The chain has TRBV2 and TRBJ1-4, with 7 bases aligning to TRBD1. Germline loops: CDR1 SNHLY, CDR2 FYNNEI. This CDR3 region has 14 residues. V was pared by 5 bases and J by 8 bases, with 8 bases of the junction left unmatched. Full variable domain (missing parts from reference TRBV2 and TRBJ1-4): EPEVTQTPSHQVTQMGQEVILRCVPISNHLYFYWYRQILGQKVEFLVSFYNNEISEKSEIFDDQFSVERPDGSNFTLKIRSTKLEDSAMYFCASSFDRAAEKLFFGSGTQLSVL.

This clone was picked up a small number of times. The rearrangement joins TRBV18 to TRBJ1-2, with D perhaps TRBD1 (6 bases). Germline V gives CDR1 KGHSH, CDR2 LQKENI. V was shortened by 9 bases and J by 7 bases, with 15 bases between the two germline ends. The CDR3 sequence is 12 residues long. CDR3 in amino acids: CARADRPRGYTF. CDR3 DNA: TGTGCCAGGGCAGACAGGCCCCGTGGCTACACCTTC.

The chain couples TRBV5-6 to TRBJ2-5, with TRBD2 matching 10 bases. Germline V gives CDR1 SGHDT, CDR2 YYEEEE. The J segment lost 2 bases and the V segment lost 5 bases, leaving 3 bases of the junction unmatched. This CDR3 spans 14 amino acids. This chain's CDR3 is CASRPAGGQETQYF. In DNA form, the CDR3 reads TGTGCCAGCAGACCAGCGGGGGGGCAAGAGACCCAGTACTTC.

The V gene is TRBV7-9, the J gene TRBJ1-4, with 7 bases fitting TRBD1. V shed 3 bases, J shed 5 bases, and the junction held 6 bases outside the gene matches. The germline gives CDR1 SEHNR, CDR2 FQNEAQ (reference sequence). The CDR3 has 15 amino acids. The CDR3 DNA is TGTGCCAGCAGCTTGGGGACAGCCATAAATGAAAAACTGTTTTTT. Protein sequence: CASSLGTAINEKLFF.

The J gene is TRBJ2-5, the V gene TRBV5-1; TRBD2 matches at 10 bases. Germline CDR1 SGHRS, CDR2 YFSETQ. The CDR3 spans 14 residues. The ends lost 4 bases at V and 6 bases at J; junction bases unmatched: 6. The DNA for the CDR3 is TGCGCCAGCAGCCCCGGACTAGCGGTGAAGACCCAGTACTTC. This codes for CASSPGLAVKTQYF. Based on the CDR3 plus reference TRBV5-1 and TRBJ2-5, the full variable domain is KAGVTQTPRYLIKTRGQQVTLSCSPISGHRSVSWYQQTPGQGLQFLFEYFSETQRNKGNFPGRFSGRQFSNSRSEMNVSTLELGDSALYLCASSPGLAVKTQYFGPGTRLLVL.

CDR3 coding DNA: TGTGCCAGCAGCTCGTGGGACACCGAGACCCAGTACTTC. Amino acid sequence: CASSSWDTETQYF. The chain is built from TRBV7-9 and TRBJ2-5, with D tentatively TRBD1 (6 bases). Germline V lookup: CDR1 SEHNR, CDR2 FQNEAQ (reference sequence). Trimming shortened V by 4 bases and J by 5 bases, and 11 bases separated the two germline ends. This CDR3 has 13 residues.

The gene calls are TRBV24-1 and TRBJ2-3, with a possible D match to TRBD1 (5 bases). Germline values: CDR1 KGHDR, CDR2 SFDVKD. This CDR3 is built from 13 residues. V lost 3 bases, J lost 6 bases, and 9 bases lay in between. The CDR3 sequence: CATSDARADTQYF. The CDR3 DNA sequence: TGTGCCACCAGTGATGCCAGGGCCGATACGCAGTATTTT.

The CDR3 is CASITGTGYNEQFF. The CDR3 DNA sequence: TGTGCCAGCATCACCGGGACAGGCTACAATGAGCAGTTCTTC. The chain links TRBV28 to TRBJ2-1; 8 bases are a match to TRBD1. CDR3 length: 14 residues. The V gene end was trimmed by 7 bases and the J gene end by 3 bases; junction bases not matched to a gene: 5. Germline V CDR1 and CDR2: MDHEN, SYDVKM.

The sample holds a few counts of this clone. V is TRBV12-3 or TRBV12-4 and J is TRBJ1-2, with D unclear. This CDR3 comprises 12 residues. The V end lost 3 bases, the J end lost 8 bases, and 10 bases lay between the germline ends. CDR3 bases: TGTGCCAGCAGTTTTACCGTCGGGGGCTACACCTTC. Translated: CASSFTVGGYTF.

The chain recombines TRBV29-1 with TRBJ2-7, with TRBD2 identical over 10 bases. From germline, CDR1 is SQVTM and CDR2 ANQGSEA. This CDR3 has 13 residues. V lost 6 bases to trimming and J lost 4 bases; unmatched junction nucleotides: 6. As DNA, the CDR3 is TGCAGCGTCGGCGGTAGCGGGGGGTACGAGCAGTACTTC. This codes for CSVGGSGGYEQYF.

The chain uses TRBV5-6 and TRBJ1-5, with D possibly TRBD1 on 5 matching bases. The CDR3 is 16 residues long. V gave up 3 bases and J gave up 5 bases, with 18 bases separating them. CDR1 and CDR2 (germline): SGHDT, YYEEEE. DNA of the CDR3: TGTGCCAGCAGCTCCCTCCGGACAACGTACGATCAGCCCCAGCATTTT. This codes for CASSSLRTTYDQPQHF. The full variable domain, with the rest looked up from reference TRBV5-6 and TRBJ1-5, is DAGVTQSPTHLIKTRGQQVTLRCSPKSGHDTVSWYQQALGQGPQFIFQYYEEEERQRGNFPDRFSGHQFPNYSSELNVNALLLGDSALYLCASSSLRTTYDQPQHFGDGTRLSIL.

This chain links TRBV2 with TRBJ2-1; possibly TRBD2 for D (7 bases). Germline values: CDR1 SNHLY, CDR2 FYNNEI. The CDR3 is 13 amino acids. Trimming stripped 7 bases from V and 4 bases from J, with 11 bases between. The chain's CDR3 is CASTRGQYNEQFF. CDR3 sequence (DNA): TGTGCCAGCACGCGGGGGCAGTACAATGAGCAGTTCTTC.

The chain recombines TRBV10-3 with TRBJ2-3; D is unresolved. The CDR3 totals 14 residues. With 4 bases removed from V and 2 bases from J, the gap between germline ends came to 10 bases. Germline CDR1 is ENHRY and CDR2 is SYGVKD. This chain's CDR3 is CAISGDLSTDTQYF. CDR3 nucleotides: TGTGCCATCAGTGGTGACTTATCCACAGATACGCAGTATTTT.

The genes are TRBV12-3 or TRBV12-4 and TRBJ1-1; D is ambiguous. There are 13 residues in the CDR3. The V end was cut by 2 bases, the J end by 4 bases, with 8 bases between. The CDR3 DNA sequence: TGTGCCAGCAGTTTAAGGACTGGCACTGAAGCTTTCTTT. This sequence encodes CASSLRTGTEAFF.

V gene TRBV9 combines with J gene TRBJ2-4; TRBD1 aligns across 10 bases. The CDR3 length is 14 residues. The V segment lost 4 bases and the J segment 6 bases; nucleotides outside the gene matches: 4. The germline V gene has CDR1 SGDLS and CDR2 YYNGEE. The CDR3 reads CASSSRTGGNIQYF. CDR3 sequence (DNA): TGTGCCAGCAGCTCTAGGACAGGGGGAAACATTCAGTACTTC.

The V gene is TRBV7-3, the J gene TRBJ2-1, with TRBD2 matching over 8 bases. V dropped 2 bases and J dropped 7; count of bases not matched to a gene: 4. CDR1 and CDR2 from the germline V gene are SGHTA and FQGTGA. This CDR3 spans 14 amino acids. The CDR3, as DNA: TGTGCCAGCAGCTTAGCGGGGGGTGGTAATGAGCAGTTCTTC. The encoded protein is CASSLAGGGNEQFF.